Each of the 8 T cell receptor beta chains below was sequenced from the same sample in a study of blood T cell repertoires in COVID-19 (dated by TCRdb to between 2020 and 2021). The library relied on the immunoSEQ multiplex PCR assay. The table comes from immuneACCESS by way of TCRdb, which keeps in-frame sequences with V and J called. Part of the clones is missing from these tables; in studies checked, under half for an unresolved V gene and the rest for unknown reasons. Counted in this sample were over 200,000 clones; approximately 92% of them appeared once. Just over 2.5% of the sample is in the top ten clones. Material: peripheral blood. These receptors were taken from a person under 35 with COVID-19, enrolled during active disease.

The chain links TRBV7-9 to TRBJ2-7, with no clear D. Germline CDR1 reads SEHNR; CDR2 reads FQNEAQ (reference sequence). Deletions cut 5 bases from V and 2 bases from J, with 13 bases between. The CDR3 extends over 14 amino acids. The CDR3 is CASSPLGSPYEQYF. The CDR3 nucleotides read TGTGCCAGCAGCCCCCTAGGAAGCCCCTACGAGCAGTACTTC.

The CDR3: CASRSVGGPNTGELFF. CDR3 nucleotides: TGTGCCAGCAGATCGGTGGGGGGTCCGAACACCGGGGAGCTGTTTTTT. This sequence joins TRBV11-2 and TRBJ2-2; D perhaps matches TRBD2 (6 bases). This CDR3 comprises 16 residues. Trimming stripped 6 bases from V and 0 bases from J, with 14 bases between. CDR1 is SGHAT, CDR2 FQNNGV, per germline.

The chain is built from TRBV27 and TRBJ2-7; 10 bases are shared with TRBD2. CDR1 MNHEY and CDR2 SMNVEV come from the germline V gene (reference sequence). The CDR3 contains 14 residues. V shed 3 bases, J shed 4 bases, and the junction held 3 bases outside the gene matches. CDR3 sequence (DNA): TGTGCCAGCAGTTTGGTAGCGGGGGGTTACGAGCAGTACTTC. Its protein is CASSLVAGGYEQYF.

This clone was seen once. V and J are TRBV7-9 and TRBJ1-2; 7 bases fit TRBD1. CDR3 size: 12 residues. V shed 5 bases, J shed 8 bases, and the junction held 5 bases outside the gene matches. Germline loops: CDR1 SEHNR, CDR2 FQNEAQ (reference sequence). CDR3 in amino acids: CASSDGQVGYTF. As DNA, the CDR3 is TGTGCCAGCAGCGACGGACAGGTCGGCTACACCTTC.

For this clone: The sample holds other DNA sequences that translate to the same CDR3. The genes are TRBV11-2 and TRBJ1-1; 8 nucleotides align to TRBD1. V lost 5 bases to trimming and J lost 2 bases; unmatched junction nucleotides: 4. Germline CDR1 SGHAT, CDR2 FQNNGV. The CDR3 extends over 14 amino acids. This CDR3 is CASSPGQGNTEAFF. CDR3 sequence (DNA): TGTGCCAGCAGCCCTGGACAGGGAAACACTGAAGCTTTCTTT.

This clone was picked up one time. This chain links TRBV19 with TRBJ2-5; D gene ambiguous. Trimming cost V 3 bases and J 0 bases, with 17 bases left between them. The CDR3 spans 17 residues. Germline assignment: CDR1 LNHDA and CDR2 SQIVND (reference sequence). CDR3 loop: CASSIRRGIRYQETQYF. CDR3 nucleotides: TGTGCCAGTAGTATTCGCAGAGGCATACGGTACCAAGAGACCCAGTACTTC.

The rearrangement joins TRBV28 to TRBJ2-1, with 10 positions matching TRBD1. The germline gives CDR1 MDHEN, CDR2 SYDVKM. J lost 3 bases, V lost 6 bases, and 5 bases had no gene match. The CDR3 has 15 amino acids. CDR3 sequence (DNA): TGTGCCAGCAGGCCAGGACAGGGGGACTACAATGAGCAGTTCTTC. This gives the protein CASRPGQGDYNEQFF.

CDR3 loop: CASTAPAGGPGELFF. The CDR3 region has the DNA TGTGCCAGCACTGCGCCAGCGGGAGGGCCCGGGGAGCTGTTTTTT. This chain connects TRBV6-5 to TRBJ2-2, with TRBD2 identical over 10 bases. This CDR3 has 15 amino acids. The junction had 8 bases not matched to a gene; V was cut back by 7 bases and J by 6 bases. Germline CDR1 and CDR2: MNHEY and SVGAGI.